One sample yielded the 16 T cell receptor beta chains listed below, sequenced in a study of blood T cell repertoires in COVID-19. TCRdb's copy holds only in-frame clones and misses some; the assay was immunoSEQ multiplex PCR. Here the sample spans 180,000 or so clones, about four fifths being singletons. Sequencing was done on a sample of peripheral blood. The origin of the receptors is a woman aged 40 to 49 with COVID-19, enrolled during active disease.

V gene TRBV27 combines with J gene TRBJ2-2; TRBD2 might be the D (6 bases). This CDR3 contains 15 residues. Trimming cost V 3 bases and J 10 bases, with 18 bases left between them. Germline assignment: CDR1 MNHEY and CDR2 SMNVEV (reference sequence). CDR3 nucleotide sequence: TGTGCCAGCAGTTTGGACCGGGGGAAACGATCGGAGCTGTTTTTT. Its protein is CASSLDRGKRSELFF.

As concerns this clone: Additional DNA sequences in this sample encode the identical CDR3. CDR3 loop: CASSGGGTDTQYF. CDR3 sequence (DNA): TGTGCCAGCAGCGGGGGAGGTACAGATACGCAGTATTTT. The genes are TRBV7-9 and TRBJ2-3; a possible D gene is TRBD2 (6 bases). Trimming pared 5 bases from V and 3 bases from J, leaving 9 bases between. CDR3 length: 13 amino acids. CDR1 is SEHNR and CDR2 is FQNEAQ in the germline V gene (reference sequence).

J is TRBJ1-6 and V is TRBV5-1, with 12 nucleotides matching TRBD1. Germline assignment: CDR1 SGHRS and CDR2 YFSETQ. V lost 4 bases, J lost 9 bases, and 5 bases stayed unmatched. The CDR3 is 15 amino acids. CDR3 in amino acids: CASSKGTGGSSPLHF. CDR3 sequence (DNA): TGCGCCAGCAGCAAGGGGACAGGGGGCTCTTCACCCCTCCACTTT.

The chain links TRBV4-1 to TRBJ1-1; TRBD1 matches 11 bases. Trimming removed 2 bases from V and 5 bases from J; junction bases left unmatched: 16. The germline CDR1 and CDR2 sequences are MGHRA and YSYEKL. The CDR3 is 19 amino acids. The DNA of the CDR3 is TGCGCCAGCAGCCAATTTGGACAGGGGGCGCAGTTAGGTATTACTGAAGCTTTCTTT. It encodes CASSQFGQGAQLGITEAFF.

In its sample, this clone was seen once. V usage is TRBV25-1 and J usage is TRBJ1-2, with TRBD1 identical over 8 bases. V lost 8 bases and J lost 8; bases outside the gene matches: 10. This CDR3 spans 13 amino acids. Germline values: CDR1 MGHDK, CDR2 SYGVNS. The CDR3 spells CASSSDREEGYTF. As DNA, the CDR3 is TGTGCCAGCTCTTCGGACAGGGAGGAGGGCTACACCTTC.

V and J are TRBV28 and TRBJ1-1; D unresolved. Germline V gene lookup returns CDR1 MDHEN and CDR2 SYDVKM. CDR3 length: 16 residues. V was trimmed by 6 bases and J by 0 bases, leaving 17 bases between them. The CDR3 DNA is TGTGCCAGCAGCCTGACGGGAGAGGGTATGAACACTGAAGCTTTCTTT. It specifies CASSLTGEGMNTEAFF.

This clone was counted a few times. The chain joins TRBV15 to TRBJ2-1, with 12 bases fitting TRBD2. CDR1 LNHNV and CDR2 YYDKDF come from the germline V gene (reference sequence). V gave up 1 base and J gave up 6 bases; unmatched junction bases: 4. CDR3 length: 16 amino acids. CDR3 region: CATSRVTSGGTNEQFF. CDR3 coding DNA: TGTGCCACCAGCAGAGTAACTAGCGGGGGGACCAATGAGCAGTTCTTC.

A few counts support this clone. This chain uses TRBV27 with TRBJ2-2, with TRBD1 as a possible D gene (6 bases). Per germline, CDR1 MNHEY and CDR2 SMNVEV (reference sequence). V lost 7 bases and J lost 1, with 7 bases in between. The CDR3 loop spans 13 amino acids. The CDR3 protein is CASMDRNTGELFF. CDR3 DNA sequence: TGTGCCAGCATGGACAGGAACACCGGGGAGCTGTTTTTT.

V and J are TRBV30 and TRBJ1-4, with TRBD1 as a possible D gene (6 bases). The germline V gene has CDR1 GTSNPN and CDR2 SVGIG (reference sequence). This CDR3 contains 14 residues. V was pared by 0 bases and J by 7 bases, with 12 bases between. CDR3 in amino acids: CAWSVGGGTEKLFF. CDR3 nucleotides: TGTGCCTGGAGTGTAGGGGGGGGTACTGAAAAACTGTTTTTT.

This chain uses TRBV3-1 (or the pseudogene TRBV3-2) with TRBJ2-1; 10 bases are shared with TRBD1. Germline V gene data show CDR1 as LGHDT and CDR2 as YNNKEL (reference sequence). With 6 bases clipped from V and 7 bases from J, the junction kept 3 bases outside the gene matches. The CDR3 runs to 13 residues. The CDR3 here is CASRDRGTNEQFF. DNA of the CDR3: TGTGCCAGCAGGGACAGGGGGACGAATGAGCAGTTCTTC.

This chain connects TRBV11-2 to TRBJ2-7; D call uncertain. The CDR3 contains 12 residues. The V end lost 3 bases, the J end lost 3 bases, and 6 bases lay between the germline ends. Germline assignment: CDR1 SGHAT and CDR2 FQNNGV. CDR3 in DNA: TGTGCCAGCAGCTTCTCCGGCTACGAGCAGTACTTC. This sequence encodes CASSFSGYEQYF.

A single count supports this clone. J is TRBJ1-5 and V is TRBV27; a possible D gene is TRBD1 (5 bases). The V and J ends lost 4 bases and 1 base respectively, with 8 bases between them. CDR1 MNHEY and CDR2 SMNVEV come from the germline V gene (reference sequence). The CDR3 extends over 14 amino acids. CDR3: CASSSGSSNQPQHF. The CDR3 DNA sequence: TGTGCCAGCAGTTCAGGGTCGAGCAATCAGCCCCAGCATTTT.

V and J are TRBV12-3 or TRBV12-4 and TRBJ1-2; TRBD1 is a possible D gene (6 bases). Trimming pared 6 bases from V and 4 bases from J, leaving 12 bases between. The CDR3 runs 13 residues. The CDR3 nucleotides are TGTGCCAGCAGCCAGGGACAAGTCTATGGCTACACCTTC. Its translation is CASSQGQVYGYTF.

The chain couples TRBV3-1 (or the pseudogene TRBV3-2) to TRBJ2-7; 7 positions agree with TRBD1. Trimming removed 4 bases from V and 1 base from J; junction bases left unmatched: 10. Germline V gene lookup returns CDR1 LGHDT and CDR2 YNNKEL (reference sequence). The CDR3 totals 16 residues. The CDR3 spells CASSPSRGRVSYEQYF. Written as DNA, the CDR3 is TGTGCCAGCAGCCCCTCAAGGGGGCGGGTGTCCTACGAGCAGTACTTC.

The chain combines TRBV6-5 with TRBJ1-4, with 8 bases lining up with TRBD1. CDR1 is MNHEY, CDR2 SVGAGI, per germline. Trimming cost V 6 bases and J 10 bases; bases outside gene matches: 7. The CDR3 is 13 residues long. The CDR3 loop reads CASRGGQASKLFF. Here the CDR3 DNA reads TGTGCCAGCAGAGGGGGACAGGCATCAAAACTGTTTTTT.

Written as DNA, the CDR3 is TGTGCCAGCAGCCCAGGGGGCATGGGTCAGCCCCAGCATTTT. Protein: CASSPGGMGQPQHF. This chain joins TRBV5-8 and TRBJ1-5, with TRBD1 identical over 8 bases. In germline, CDR1 is SGHTS, CDR2 YDEGEE. This CDR3 contains 14 residues. Trimming removed 4 bases from V and 6 bases from J; junction bases left unmatched: 6.